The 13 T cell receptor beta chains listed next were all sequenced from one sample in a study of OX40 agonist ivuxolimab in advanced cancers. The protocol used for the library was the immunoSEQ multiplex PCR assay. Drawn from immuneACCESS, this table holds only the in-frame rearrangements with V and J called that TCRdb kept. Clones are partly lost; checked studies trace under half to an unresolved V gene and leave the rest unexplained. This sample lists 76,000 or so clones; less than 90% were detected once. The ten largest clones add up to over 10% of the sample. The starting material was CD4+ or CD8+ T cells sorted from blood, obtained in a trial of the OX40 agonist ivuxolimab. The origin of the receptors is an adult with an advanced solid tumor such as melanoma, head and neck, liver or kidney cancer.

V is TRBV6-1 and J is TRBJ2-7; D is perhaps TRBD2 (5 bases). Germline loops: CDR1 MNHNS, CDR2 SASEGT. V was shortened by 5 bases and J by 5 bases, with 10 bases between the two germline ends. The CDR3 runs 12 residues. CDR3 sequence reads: CASSFSGNEQYF. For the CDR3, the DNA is TGTGCCAGCAGTTTCTCGGGAAACGAGCAGTACTTC.

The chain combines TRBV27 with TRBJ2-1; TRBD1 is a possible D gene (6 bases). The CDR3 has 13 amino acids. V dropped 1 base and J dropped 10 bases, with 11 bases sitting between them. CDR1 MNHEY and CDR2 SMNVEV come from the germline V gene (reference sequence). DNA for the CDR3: TGTGCCAGCAGTTTATTCCCTACAGGGGAGCAGTTCTTC. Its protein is CASSLFPTGEQFF.

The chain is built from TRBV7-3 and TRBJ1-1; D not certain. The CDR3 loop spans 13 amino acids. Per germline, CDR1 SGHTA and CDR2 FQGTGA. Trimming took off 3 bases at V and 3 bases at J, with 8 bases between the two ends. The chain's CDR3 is CASSFTRDTEAFF. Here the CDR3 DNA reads TGTGCCAGCAGCTTCACGAGGGACACTGAAGCTTTCTTT.

Written as DNA, the CDR3 is TGTGCCAGCAGCTTAGTCGGGCCTCCCTACGAGCAGTACTTC. Residues: CASSLVGPPYEQYF. The J gene is TRBJ2-7, the V gene TRBV7-9; no clear D. Trimming removed 1 base from V and 2 bases from J, with 9 bases in between. The CDR3 extends over 14 amino acids. Per germline, CDR1 SEHNR and CDR2 FQNEAQ (reference sequence).

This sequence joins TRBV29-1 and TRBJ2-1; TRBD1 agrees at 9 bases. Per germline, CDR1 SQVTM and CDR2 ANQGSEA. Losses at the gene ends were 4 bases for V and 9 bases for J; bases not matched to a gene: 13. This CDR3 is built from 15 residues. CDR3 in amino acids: CSVVGDRVSWGEQFF. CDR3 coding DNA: TGCAGCGTTGTGGGGGACAGGGTCAGTTGGGGTGAGCAGTTCTTC.

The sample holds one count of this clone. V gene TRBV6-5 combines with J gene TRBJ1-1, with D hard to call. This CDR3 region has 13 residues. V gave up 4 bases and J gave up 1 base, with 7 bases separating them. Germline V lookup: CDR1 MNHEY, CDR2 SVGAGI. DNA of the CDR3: TGTGCCAGCAGTTCTCAAGGGAACACTGAAGCTTTCTTT. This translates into CASSSQGNTEAFF.

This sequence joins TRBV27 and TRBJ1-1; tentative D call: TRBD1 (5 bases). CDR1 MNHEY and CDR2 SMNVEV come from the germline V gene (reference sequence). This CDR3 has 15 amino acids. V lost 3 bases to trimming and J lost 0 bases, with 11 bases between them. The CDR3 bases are TGTGCCAGCAGTTTCGGGGCTACAATGAACACTGAAGCTTTCTTT. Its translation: CASSFGATMNTEAFF.

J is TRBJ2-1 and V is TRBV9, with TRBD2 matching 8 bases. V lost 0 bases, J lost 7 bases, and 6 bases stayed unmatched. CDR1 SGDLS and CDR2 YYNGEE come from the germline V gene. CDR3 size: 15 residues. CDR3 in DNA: TGTGCCAGCAGCGTAGGGCTGCGGGAGGTAAATGAGCAGTTCTTC. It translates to CASSVGLREVNEQFF.

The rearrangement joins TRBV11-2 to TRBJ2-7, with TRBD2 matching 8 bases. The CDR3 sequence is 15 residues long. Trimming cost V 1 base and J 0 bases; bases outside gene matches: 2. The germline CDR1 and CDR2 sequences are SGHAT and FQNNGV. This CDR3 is CASSLGTSGSYEQYF. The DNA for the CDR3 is TGTGCCAGCAGCTTAGGAACTAGCGGCTCCTACGAGCAGTACTTC. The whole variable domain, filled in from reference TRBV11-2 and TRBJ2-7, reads EAGVAQSPRYKIIEKRQSVAFWCNPISGHATLYWYQQILGQGPKLLIQFQNNGVVDDSQLPKDRFSAERLKGVDSTLKIQPAKLEDSAVYLCASSLGTSGSYEQYFGPGTRLTVT.

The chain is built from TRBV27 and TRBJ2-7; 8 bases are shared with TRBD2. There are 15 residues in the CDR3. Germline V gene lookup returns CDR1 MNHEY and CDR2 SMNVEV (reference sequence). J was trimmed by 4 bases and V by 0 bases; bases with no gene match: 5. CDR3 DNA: TGTGCCAGCAGTTTATCGGCTAGCGGGTATTACGAGCAGTACTTC. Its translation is CASSLSASGYYEQYF.

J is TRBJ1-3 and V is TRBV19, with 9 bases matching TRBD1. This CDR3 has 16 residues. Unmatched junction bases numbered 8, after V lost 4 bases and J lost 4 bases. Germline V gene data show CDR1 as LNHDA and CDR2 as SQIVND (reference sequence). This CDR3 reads CASSTLATGGGNTIYF. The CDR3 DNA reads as TGTGCCAGTAGTACCCTAGCAACAGGGGGCGGAAACACCATATATTTT.

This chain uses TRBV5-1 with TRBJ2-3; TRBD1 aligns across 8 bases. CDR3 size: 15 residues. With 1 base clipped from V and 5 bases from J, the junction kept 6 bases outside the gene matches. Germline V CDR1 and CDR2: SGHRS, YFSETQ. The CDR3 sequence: CASSLSGQARDTQYF. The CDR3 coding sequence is TGCGCCAGCAGCTTGTCGGGACAGGCGAGAGATACGCAGTATTTT.

CDR3 sequence reads: CASSPRVSYEQYF. CDR3 bases: TGTGCCAGCAGCCCCCGGGTCTCCTACGAGCAGTACTTC. V gene TRBV6-1 combines with J gene TRBJ2-7; no firm D call. The CDR3 has 13 amino acids. Germline V gives CDR1 MNHNS, CDR2 SASEGT. V was cut by 6 bases and J by 0 bases, with 9 bases left in between.